This T cell receptor beta chain came from a study of regulatory T cells in long-lasting Graves disease. Study findings and constraints: Authors noted too few samples as a limitation.

Germline CDR1 is MNHEY and CDR2 is SVGAGI. This CDR3 spans 14 amino acids. V shed 0 bases and J shed 4 bases, with 9 bases lying between them. Regarding time point: newly diagnosed GD, antithyroid drugs for less than 3 months. Extracted RNA from PBMCs served as the source of the TCR library. This clonotype came up many times. What it binds is not known. Through Arm-PCR of CDR3 regions and iRepertoire HTBI primers, TCR beta libraries were built. One entry per CDR3 protein results from TCRdb running MiXCR on the multiplex PCR reads. The sample holds about 540,000 distinct CDR3 sequences, approximately 13% seen once. These data also featured in a second study, about T cells in Graves' hyperthyroidism and ophthalmopathy.

The TCR originated in a man younger than 45 with Graves disease. The starting material was peripheral blood mononuclear cells (PBMCs), obtained at new diagnosis, from a patient treated with antithyroid drugs. The V call is TRBV6-5, the J call TRBJ1-2; D not certain. The CDR3 sequence is CASSYSKDGYGYTF. The CDR3 DNA reads as TGTGCCAGCAGTTACTCCAAAGACGGCTATGGCTACACCTTC.